The next 5 T cell receptor beta chains were all read from a single sample in a study of cytomegalovirus exposure and HLA in healthy donors. A multiplex PCR was run with 60 Vbeta primers and 13 Jbeta primers. Clones were read by immunoSEQ multiplex PCR, and TCRdb kept only the in-frame ones, dropping some. The sample has 250,000 to 350,000 clones, 75% to 85% seen once; the top ten hold about 0.28%. Source material: PBMCs. The receptors stem from a girl aged 2 to 9 in good health and CMV-seronegative.

This sequence joins TRBV7-2 and TRBJ1-1; D gene ambiguous. This CDR3 is built from 14 residues. The V end was cut by 1 base, the J end by 1 base, with 7 bases between. Germline CDR1 and CDR2: SGHTA and FQGNSA. The CDR3 spells CASSLGWRNTEAFF. In nucleotides, the CDR3 is TGTGCCAGCAGCTTAGGATGGAGGAACACTGAAGCTTTCTTT. Looking up the rest from reference TRBV7-2 and TRBJ1-1 gives the full variable domain: GAGVSQSPSNKVTEKGKDVELRCDPISGHTALYWYRQSLGQGLEFLIYFQGNSAPDKSGLPSDRFSAERTGGSVSTLTIQRTQQEDSAVYLCASSLGWRNTEAFFGQGTRLTVV.

The count of this clone is one. The chain uses TRBV7-6 and TRBJ2-3; no clear D gene. Trimming removed 1 base from V and 2 bases from J, with 4 bases in between. This CDR3 has 13 residues. CDR1 is SGHVS, CDR2 FNYEAQ, per germline. The CDR3 loop reads CASSLVDTDTQYF. DNA for the CDR3: TGTGCCAGCAGCTTAGTAGACACAGATACGCAGTATTTT.

The chain combines TRBV7-8 with TRBJ2-7; TRBD2 aligns across 10 bases. J lost 6 bases, V lost 4 bases, and 6 bases had no gene match. The CDR3 totals 14 residues. Germline V CDR1 and CDR2: SGHVS, FQNEAQ. The CDR3 sequence is CASSSSSGRFEQYF. DNA of the CDR3: TGTGCCAGCAGCTCCTCTAGCGGGAGATTCGAGCAGTACTTC.

V gene TRBV4-1 combines with J gene TRBJ1-5; 11 bases map to TRBD1. Trimming removed 7 bases from V and 7 bases from J; junction bases left unmatched: 9. The CDR3 is 15 amino acids. Looked up from germline, CDR1 is MGHRA and CDR2 is YSYEKL. The CDR3 DNA reads as TGCGCCAGCAAAGAAGGACAGGGGGCCGGGCAGCCCCAGCATTTT. This encodes CASKEGQGAGQPQHF.

J is TRBJ2-1 and V is TRBV19, with a possible D match to TRBD2 (5 bases). Germline CDR1 LNHDA, CDR2 SQIVND (reference sequence). The V and J ends lost 2 bases and 6 bases respectively, with 8 bases between them. CDR3 length: 13 residues. CDR3 residues: CASSILALNEQFF. DNA for the CDR3: TGTGCCAGTAGTATACTAGCTCTCAATGAGCAGTTCTTC.